These 27 T cell receptor beta chains were all obtained from the same sample, sequenced in a study of CXCR3-negative and CXCR3-positive naive CD8 T cells. The method, 5' RACE with UMI labels, was used to prepare the TRB cDNA libraries. For each CDR3 protein, TCRdb gives one entry from its re-call of the 5' RACE reads, without DNA. This table lists roughly 41,000 distinct CDR3 sequences. The source material was memory CD8+ T cells from blood. The origin of the receptors is a human donor in good health. Some clones in this sample may be carry-over from other donors' samples.

The chain combines TRBV7-9 with TRBJ2-5; TCRdb's assignment of TRBD1 cannot be checked, as there is no DNA. Germline CDR1 and CDR2: SEHNR and FQNEAQ (reference sequence). The CDR3 is 12 amino acids. The CDR3: CASTDRQETQYF. Variable domain in full (rest from reference TRBV7-9 and TRBJ2-5): DTGVSQNPRHKITKRGQNVTFRCDPISEHNRLYWYRQTLGQGPEFLTYFQNEAQLEKSRLLSDRFSAERPKGSFSTLEIQRTEQGDSAMYLCASTDRQETQYFGPGTRLLVL.

V usage is TRBV29-1 and J usage is TRBJ1-2; absent DNA, TCRdb's TRBD1 call cannot be checked. Per germline, CDR1 SQVTM and CDR2 ANQGSEA. This CDR3 has 14 amino acids. This CDR3 is CSVEQGVFGYGYTF. Drawing the rest from reference TRBV29-1 and TRBJ1-2, the complete variable domain is SAVISQKPSRDICQRGTSLTIQCQVDSQVTMMFWYRQQPGQSLTLIATANQGSEATYESGFVIDKFPISRPNLTFSTLTVSNMSPEDSSIYLCSVEQGVFGYGYTFGSGTRLTVV.

The CDR3 here is CASRPTGTGASPLHF. V usage is TRBV27 and J usage is TRBJ1-6; TCRdb picks TRBD1, but there is no DNA to check that call. The CDR3 length is 15 residues. Germline V gives CDR1 MNHEY, CDR2 SMNVEV (reference sequence).

This rearrangement joins TRBV28 to TRBJ2-4. Germline values: CDR1 MDHEN, CDR2 SYDVKM. This CDR3 is built from 15 residues. This chain's CDR3 is CAITVRVLAKNIQYF.

CDR3: CASSRTSGTYNEQFF. The chain joins TRBV12-3 or TRBV12-4 to TRBJ2-1; the D gene TCRdb calls, TRBD2, cannot be checked with no DNA. The CDR3 is 15 residues long.

The rearrangement uses TRBV2 and TRBJ2-3. Looked up from germline, CDR1 is SNHLY and CDR2 is FYNNEI. The CDR3 length is 16 residues. CDR3 sequence: CASSAWFASGTDTQYF.

The gene calls are TRBV4-2 and TRBJ2-1; TCRdb selects TRBD1, and the lack of DNA leaves this call unchecked. Per germline, CDR1 LGHNA and CDR2 YNFKEQ. The CDR3 has 15 residues. The CDR3 is CASSQDSGDYNEQFF.

The chain has TRBV20-1 and TRBJ2-7; TCRdb outputs TRBD2, but without DNA this stays unchecked. This CDR3 is 15 amino acids long. CDR1 DFQATT and CDR2 SNEGSKA come from the germline V gene (reference sequence). The CDR3 loop reads CSARDRLTSGYEQYF.

The chain couples TRBV18 to TRBJ2-7. Germline-derived CDR1 and CDR2 are KGHSH and LQKENI. The CDR3 spans 15 residues. The CDR3 sequence is CASSPTGTNFYEQYF.

This clonotype is identified as medium-sized (0.01 to 0.1%) from frequency. The genes are TRBV6-1 and TRBJ2-5; without DNA, the TCRdb call of TRBD2 cannot be checked. This CDR3 spans 12 amino acids. Germline values: CDR1 MNHNS, CDR2 SASEGT. The CDR3 is CASQGGGETQYF.

The chain employs TRBV28 and TRBJ2-1; TCRdb gives TRBD1 as the D gene, but with no DNA this cannot be confirmed. Germline V gene data show CDR1 as MDHEN and CDR2 as SYDVKM. This CDR3 has 12 residues. CDR3 protein: CASSPGYNEQFF.

CDR3 region: CSARDYRDSNPYEQYF. This chain uses TRBV20-1 with TRBJ2-7; the TRBD1 assignment by TCRdb is unverifiable without DNA. Germline loops: CDR1 DFQATT, CDR2 SNEGSKA (reference sequence). CDR3 length: 16 residues.

This chain links TRBV6-5 with TRBJ2-1. CDR1 is MNHEY and CDR2 is SVGAGI in the germline V gene. The CDR3 sequence is 14 residues long. This CDR3 is CASHDPFTYNEQFF.

The chain recombines TRBV28 with TRBJ2-1. The CDR3 extends over 15 amino acids. Germline CDR1 and CDR2: MDHEN and SYDVKM. The CDR3 sequence is CASSLGGVSYNEQFF.

The rearrangement links TRBV7-2 to TRBJ2-7; TCRdb picks TRBD2, but there is no DNA to check that call. Germline lookup yields CDR1 SGHTA and CDR2 FQGNSA. There are 15 residues in the CDR3. This CDR3 is CASSLAQRGRYEQYF.

The chain has TRBV28 and TRBJ2-1; TCRdb indicates TRBD2, and absent DNA this call remains unverified. The CDR3 sequence is 14 residues long. Germline CDR1 MDHEN, CDR2 SYDVKM. CDR3 protein: CASSSLRRVNEQFF.

This chain links TRBV28 with TRBJ2-4; as DNA is missing, the TRBD1 call by TCRdb cannot be tested. The CDR3 spans 18 residues. The V gene's germline CDR1 is MDHEN and CDR2 SYDVKM. CDR3 sequence reads: CASSLRLSADREGNIRYF.

The rearrangement uses TRBV3-1 and TRBJ2-1; lacking DNA, the TRBD1 call made by TCRdb goes unchecked. The CDR3 has 17 amino acids. Germline assignment: CDR1 LGHDT and CDR2 YNNKEL (reference sequence). CDR3 protein: CASSLQSDRDGHNEQFF.

This chain connects TRBV4-3 to TRBJ1-1. CDR3 length equals 15 residues. Germline V CDR1 and CDR2: LGHNA, YSLEER. The CDR3 loop reads CASSQEVVMNTEAFF.

This chain connects TRBV4-1 to TRBJ2-7; TCRdb reports TRBD1, a call that lacks DNA to check it against. The CDR3 is 15 amino acids. Germline values: CDR1 MGHRA, CDR2 YSYEKL. CDR3 protein: CASSQGQGFSYEQYF.

The chain links TRBV7-7 to TRBJ2-2. Germline V CDR1 and CDR2: SSHAT, FNYEAQ (reference sequence). The CDR3 contains 15 residues. CDR3 sequence reads: CASSFALANTGELFF. The variable domain in full, completed from reference TRBV7-7 and TRBJ2-2, reads GAGVSQSPRYKVTKRGQDVTLRCDPISSHATLYWYQQALGQGPEFLTYFNYEAQPDKSGLPSDRFSAERPEGSISTLTIQRTEQRDSAMYRCASSFALANTGELFFGEGSRLTVL.

This chain links TRBV7-6 with TRBJ2-1. The CDR3 has 14 residues. The germline gives CDR1 SGHVS, CDR2 FNYEAQ. CDR3 amino acids: CASSLRQLHNEQFF.

This rearrangement joins TRBV7-9 to TRBJ2-5; without DNA, the TCRdb call of TRBD2 cannot be checked. Germline V gives CDR1 SEHNR, CDR2 FQNEAQ (reference sequence). The CDR3 runs to 15 residues. CDR3 amino acids: CASSLRLRGQETQYF.

The rearrangement joins TRBV12-3 or TRBV12-4 to TRBJ2-5; checking the TCRdb D call of TRBD1 is not possible without DNA. This CDR3 is built from 13 residues. The CDR3 spells CASSRTGRETQYF.

Its frequency marks this clonotype as medium-sized. This chain connects TRBV7-3 to TRBJ1-2; TCRdb gives TRBD1 as the D gene, but with no DNA this cannot be confirmed. In germline, CDR1 is SGHTA, CDR2 FQGTGA. This CDR3 is 17 amino acids long. The CDR3 sequence is CASSLYPTSGGDYGYTF.

The chain carries TRBV7-2 and TRBJ2-7. Germline CDR1 and CDR2: SGHTA and FQGNSA. This CDR3 region has 13 residues. The CDR3 loop reads CASSLVDEREQYF.

The rearrangement links TRBV24-1 to TRBJ2-1; lacking DNA, the TRBD2 call made by TCRdb goes unchecked. The CDR3 contains 15 residues. The germline V gene has CDR1 KGHDR and CDR2 SFDVKD. The CDR3 protein is CATSDSGGGYNEQFF.